The clone carrying this TCR beta chain showed up just a few times. No antigen is known for it. The study ran its PCR with 60 Vbeta and 13 Jbeta primers. Libraries were prepared by immunoSEQ multiplex PCR; TCRdb keeps only in-frame clonotypes and omits some of them. Of around 200,000 clones in the sample, less than 90% were seen once. This entry comes from a study of cytomegalovirus exposure and HLA in healthy donors. Study results and caveats: V- and J-gene trimming of TCR beta was linked (in a later analysis) to a missense DCLRE1C variant. TRBV6-2, TRBV6-3 and other indistinguishable V segments were excluded.

Healthy bone marrow donors made up the donors. Germline loops: CDR1 KGHSH, CDR2 LQKENI. The CDR3 covers 14 residues. Trimming took off 3 bases at V and 12 bases at J, with 15 bases between the two ends. This receptor was obtained from a man aged 50 or older in good health and CMV-seronegative. Sequencing input: PBMCs. The gene calls are TRBV18 and TRBJ2-6, with a weak D call TRBD2 (5 bases). The CDR3 nucleotides read TGTGCCAGCTCACCCGGGGAGCAGCACGGCGTCCTGACTTTC. Translating gives CASSPGEQHGVLTF.